The text below deals with one T cell receptor (beta chain). The antigen is undetermined. The data belong to a study of CD4 T cells in relation to SARS-CoV-2 and coronaviruses. Overall study findings and caveats: Monoreactive clones expanded significantly more to SARS-CoV-2 than crossreactive clones did. In around 60% of donors, memory CD4+ clonotypes crossrecognized SARS-CoV-2 and at least one common cold coronavirus spike. The cross-reactivity analysis covered only spike protein, not other viral proteins.

V dropped 3 bases and J dropped 6 bases, with 7 bases sitting between them. The CDR3 runs 12 residues. Generated by immunoSEQ multiplex PCR, the TCRdb table keeps only in-frame clones and is missing some. The sample holds roughly 57,000 clones, 75% to 90% seen once. Unexposed donor CD4+ T cells date from about 2011-2018, before the COVID-19 pandemic. Naive and memory CD4+ T cells were separated from cryopreserved PBMCs. This TCR was recovered from a human donor in good health. The V call is TRBV12-3 or TRBV12-4, the J call TRBJ2-3; D is undetermined. Sequenced material: memory CD4+ T cells from PBMCs. CDR3 bases: TGTGCCAGCAGTTTTTTAACGGATACGCAGTATTTT. It specifies CASSFLTDTQYF.